The 29 T cell receptor beta chains in this list originate from one sample, sequenced in a study of shared clonotypes between healthy human individuals. Only in-frame clones appear in the TCRdb table, and some are missing; sequencing was by immunoSEQ multiplex PCR. Of millions of clones detected, roughly 92% appear once; the ten largest clones hold 0.13% to 0.15%. Specimen: naive CD4+ T cells sorted from blood. Subset reported: CD45RA+ positively selected. The receptors derive from a man younger than 35 in good health.

V is TRBV4-2 and J is TRBJ1-1, with TRBD1 identical over 7 bases. Germline V gene lookup returns CDR1 LGHNA and CDR2 YNFKEQ. The CDR3 runs 15 residues. J was trimmed by 4 bases and V by 4 bases; bases with no gene match: 9. The CDR3: CASSLRTGPGTEAFF. The DNA of the CDR3 is TGTGCCAGCAGCCTTCGGACAGGCCCGGGCACTGAAGCTTTCTTT.

The CDR3 is CASSELAFQETQYF. The CDR3 DNA reads as TGTGCCAGCAGTGAACTAGCGTTCCAAGAGACCCAGTACTTC. This rearrangement joins TRBV6-1 to TRBJ2-5, with a tentative D call TRBD2 (6 bases). Per germline, CDR1 MNHNS and CDR2 SASEGT. The CDR3 extends over 14 amino acids. The ends were cut back, 2 bases at V and 1 base at J, with 8 bases in the middle.

The chain combines TRBV7-2 with TRBJ1-5; 8 positions match TRBD1. Germline CDR1 SGHTA, CDR2 FQGNSA. This CDR3 is 15 amino acids long. The V segment lost 2 bases and the J segment 3 bases; nucleotides outside the gene matches: 3. CDR3 protein: CASSLRGQDNQPQHF. The DNA of the CDR3 is TGTGCCAGCAGCTTAAGGGGACAGGACAATCAGCCCCAGCATTTT.

CDR3 DNA sequence: TGTGCCAGCAGTCGCGGACAGGGTGGGAAGTATGGCTACACCTTC. This sequence encodes CASSRGQGGKYGYTF. The chain combines TRBV6-5 with TRBJ1-2; 8 nucleotides line up with TRBD1. With V trimmed by 5 bases and J by 5 bases, 10 bases remained unmatched. CDR3 length: 15 residues. CDR1 is MNHEY and CDR2 is SVGAGI in the germline V gene.

For this clone: Other DNA sequences from this sample encode an identical CDR3 as well. The chain combines TRBV19 with TRBJ2-7, with TRBD2 as a possible D gene (6 bases). Germline CDR1 and CDR2: LNHDA and SQIVND (reference sequence). V was trimmed by 4 bases and J by 3 bases, leaving 10 bases between them. The CDR3 loop spans 13 amino acids. CDR3 residues: CASSTSGGYEQYF. In DNA form, the CDR3 reads TGTGCCAGTAGTACCTCCGGGGGCTACGAGCAGTACTTC.

V is TRBV28 and J is TRBJ1-6, with D tentatively TRBD1 (5 bases). This CDR3 region has 12 residues. V lost 6 bases and J 8 bases, leaving 8 bases between the germline ends. Germline V gives CDR1 MDHEN, CDR2 SYDVKM. The CDR3: CASRQADSPLHF. In DNA form, the CDR3 reads TGTGCCAGCAGACAGGCTGATTCACCCCTCCACTTT.

To note about this clone: This sample also contains other DNA sequences that code for the same CDR3. This chain links TRBV11-3 with TRBJ2-5, with D possibly TRBD2 on 6 matching bases. V was trimmed by 3 bases and J by 5 bases, leaving 10 bases between them. The CDR3 runs to 13 residues. Germline V gene data show CDR1 as SGHNT and CDR2 as YENEEA. CDR3 sequence: CASSLGGRETQYF. The CDR3 DNA follows: TGTGCCAGCAGCTTGGGGGGAAGGGAGACCCAGTACTTC.

The rearrangement joins TRBV10-3 to TRBJ2-2; D perhaps matches TRBD2 (7 bases). This CDR3 has 15 residues. V lost 7 bases, J lost 1 base, and 13 bases lay in between. Germline values: CDR1 ENHRY, CDR2 SYGVKD. CDR3 amino acids: CAINNGGQNTGELFF. The CDR3 DNA is TGTGCCATCAACAACGGGGGGCAGAACACCGGGGAGCTGTTTTTT.

The chain is built from TRBV9 and TRBJ1-6; the match to TRBD1 covers 7 bases. Germline lookup yields CDR1 SGDLS and CDR2 YYNGEE. V gave up 0 bases and J gave up 7 bases; unmatched junction bases: 4. This CDR3 spans 15 amino acids. The CDR3 region has the DNA TGTGCCAGCAGCGTAGATCCGACAGGGAATTCACCCCTCCACTTT. Its translation: CASSVDPTGNSPLHF.

V is TRBV25-1 and J is TRBJ2-7; tentative D call: TRBD1 (6 bases). V lost 8 bases and J 0 bases, leaving 17 bases between the germline ends. Per the germline V gene, CDR1 is MGHDK and CDR2 is SYGVNS. The CDR3 consists of 15 residues. The CDR3 region has the DNA TGTGCCAGCGAGAACAGGGCAGGCCTCTCCTACGAGCAGTACTTC. It encodes CASENRAGLSYEQYF.

V gene TRBV7-9 combines with J gene TRBJ2-5; 10 bases agree with TRBD2. CDR3 length: 16 residues. Germline CDR1 SEHNR, CDR2 FQNEAQ (reference sequence). V gave up 5 bases and J gave up 4 bases; unmatched junction bases: 10. CDR3 loop: CASSPSGSSGGETQYF. The CDR3 DNA reads as TGTGCCAGCAGCCCTAGCGGGAGCTCAGGTGGAGAGACCCAGTACTTC.

The J gene is TRBJ2-1, the V gene TRBV10-2; D unresolved. This CDR3 region has 15 residues. In germline, CDR1 is WSHSY, CDR2 SAAADI. Trimming left V 2 bases short and J 0 bases short, with 8 bases between. The CDR3 protein is CASSEGFTSYNEQFF. The CDR3 coding sequence is TGCGCCAGCAGTGAGGGGTTTACCTCCTACAATGAGCAGTTCTTC.

This clone appeared a single time. The chain combines TRBV6-1 with TRBJ2-1; no reliable D call. V was clipped by 2 bases and J by 1 base, with 12 bases between them. The CDR3 consists of 16 residues. The V gene's germline CDR1 is MNHNS and CDR2 SASEGT. The CDR3 reads CASSEYQTVSYNEQFF. CDR3 nucleotide sequence: TGTGCCAGCAGTGAATACCAGACCGTATCCTACAATGAGCAGTTCTTC.

V and J are TRBV7-2 and TRBJ1-1; 9 nucleotides align to TRBD1. Losses at the gene ends were 5 bases for V and 6 bases for J; bases not matched to a gene: 16. Germline V gene lookup returns CDR1 SGHTA and CDR2 FQGNSA. This CDR3 contains 17 residues. This CDR3 reads CASSPGTGRFRNAEAFF. In DNA, the CDR3 is TGTGCCAGCAGCCCAGGGACAGGGAGATTCCGAAACGCTGAAGCTTTCTTT.

Regarding this clone: Other DNA sequences from this sample encode an identical CDR3 as well. The gene calls are TRBV29-1 and TRBJ1-1; the D is unclear. This CDR3 is 13 amino acids long. The ends were cut back, 4 bases at V and 0 bases at J, with 9 bases in the middle. The V gene's germline CDR1 is SQVTM and CDR2 ANQGSEA. The CDR3 loop is CSVAGRMNTEAFF. CDR3 in DNA: TGCAGCGTTGCCGGCCGAATGAACACTGAAGCTTTCTTT.

This clone appeared once. This chain uses TRBV18 with TRBJ1-1; D is unclear. From germline, CDR1 is KGHSH and CDR2 LQKENI. This CDR3 contains 20 residues. V lost 0 bases and J lost 1, with 24 bases in between. In nucleotides, the CDR3 is TGTGCCAGCTCACCACCAAACGTGGTGTATAAAGCGGACGGGAACACTGAAGCTTTCTTT. It yields the protein CASSPPNVVYKADGNTEAFF.

The V gene is TRBV6-5, the J gene TRBJ2-1; D may correspond to TRBD1 or TRBD2 (5 bases each). V was shortened by 6 bases and J by 7 bases, with 16 bases between the two germline ends. Germline-derived CDR1 and CDR2 are MNHEY and SVGAGI. The CDR3 covers 14 residues. In DNA, the CDR3 is TGTGCCAGCAGGGGACCGGGTGTTCTAAATGAGCAGTTCTTC. Residues: CASRGPGVLNEQFF.

V and J are TRBV10-1 and TRBJ2-1; 7 bases map to TRBD2. Germline loops: CDR1 WNHNN, CDR2 SYGVQD (reference sequence). The CDR3 contains 13 residues. Trimming at V came to 0 bases and at J to 12 bases, leaving 5 bases not matched to a gene. Here the CDR3 reads CASSESASGAQFF. DNA of the CDR3: TGCGCCAGCAGTGAGTCGGCTAGCGGTGCGCAGTTCTTC.

The chain has TRBV15 and TRBJ1-4; perhaps TRBD1 as D (6 bases). V lost 1 base and J lost 0, with 12 bases in between. Germline values: CDR1 LNHNV, CDR2 YYDKDF (reference sequence). The CDR3 runs to 17 residues. The CDR3 spells CATSRASGAATNEKLFF. The CDR3 DNA follows: TGTGCCACCAGCAGAGCGTCAGGGGCGGCAACTAATGAAAAACTGTTTTTT.

The table lists this clone with a count of one. The genes are TRBV10-3 and TRBJ1-1; 8 positions agree with TRBD1. CDR3 length equals 16 residues. The germline V gene has CDR1 ENHRY and CDR2 SYGVKD. The junction had 13 bases not matched to a gene; V was cut back by 6 bases and J by 4 bases. The CDR3 DNA sequence: TGTGCCATCAGCAATACAGGGGGGGGTCTGGCCACTGAAGCTTTCTTT. It yields the protein CAISNTGGGLATEAFF.

The CDR3 bases are TGTGCCAGCAGCTTTACAGGATTGGCTGGAAACACCATATATTTT. Translated: CASSFTGLAGNTIYF. The chain combines TRBV11-2 with TRBJ1-3; a weak D match, TRBD1 (5 bases). Germline V lookup: CDR1 SGHAT, CDR2 FQNNGV. Deletions cut 3 bases from V and 2 bases from J, with 11 bases between. This CDR3 is 15 amino acids long.

The J gene is TRBJ2-7, the V gene TRBV9; no definite D call. CDR1 and CDR2 from the germline V gene are SGDLS and YYNGEE. The CDR3 spans 14 residues. Trimming stripped 0 bases from V and 4 bases from J, with 11 bases between. CDR3 amino acids: CASSVDYSSYEQYF. Here the CDR3 DNA reads TGTGCCAGCAGCGTAGACTACTCCAGTTACGAGCAGTACTTC.

The chain couples TRBV13 to TRBJ2-3, with 7 bases fitting TRBD2. Per the germline V gene, CDR1 is PRHDT and CDR2 is FYEKMQ (reference sequence). The CDR3 consists of 16 residues. Trimming cost V 4 bases and J 0 bases; bases outside gene matches: 7. CDR3 in amino acids: CASSSILAESTDTQYF. CDR3 DNA sequence: TGTGCCAGCAGCTCGATTCTAGCGGAAAGCACAGATACGCAGTATTTT.

The rearrangement uses TRBV5-1 and TRBJ2-5; TRBD1 might be the D (6 bases). Germline loops: CDR1 SGHRS, CDR2 YFSETQ. This CDR3 contains 14 residues. V lost 8 bases and J 2 bases, leaving 16 bases between the germline ends. This CDR3 reads CASSQQGTQETQYF. As DNA, the CDR3 is TGCGCCAGTTCACAACAGGGTACACAAGAGACCCAGTACTTC.

The rearrangement joins TRBV14 to TRBJ2-1; tentatively, D is TRBD2 (6 bases). V gave up 3 bases and J gave up 7 bases, with 25 bases separating them. Germline CDR1 SGHDN, CDR2 FVKESK. The CDR3 length is 18 residues. CDR3 region: CASSQGLGLSRGRNEQFF. The CDR3, as DNA: TGTGCCAGCAGCCAGGGCTTGGGGCTAAGTCGGGGGAGGAATGAGCAGTTCTTC.

J is TRBJ2-2 and V is TRBV5-4; 10 nucleotides align to TRBD2. Germline-derived CDR1 and CDR2 are SGHNT and YYREEE (reference sequence). The CDR3 covers 15 residues. The V gene end was trimmed by 1 base and the J gene end by 4 bases; junction bases not matched to a gene: 1. This CDR3 reads CASSLSGRATGELFF. The CDR3 DNA follows: TGTGCCAGCAGCTTGAGCGGGAGGGCCACCGGGGAGCTGTTTTTT.

This clone was seen a handful of times. The chain links TRBV5-1 to TRBJ1-1; a possible D gene is TRBD1 (5 bases). The length of the CDR3 is 12 residues. Trimming took off 3 bases at V and 4 bases at J, with 7 bases between the two ends. Germline V gives CDR1 SGHRS, CDR2 YFSETQ. The CDR3 DNA is TGCGCCAGCAGCTGGGGACTCACTGAAGCTTTCTTT. It translates to CASSWGLTEAFF.

The gene calls are TRBV9 and TRBJ2-2; no reliable D call. CDR1 is SGDLS, CDR2 YYNGEE, per germline. Trimming stripped 0 bases from V and 0 bases from J, with 9 bases between. The CDR3 is 16 amino acids. The CDR3 reads CASSVGMTTNTGELFF. As DNA, the CDR3 is TGTGCCAGCAGCGTAGGTATGACGACGAACACCGGGGAGCTGTTTTTT. The entire variable domain, with the rest obtained from reference TRBV9 and TRBJ2-2, is as follows: DSGVTQTPKHLITATGQRVTLRCSPRSGDLSVYWYQQSLDQGLQFLIQYYNGEERAKGNILERFSAQQFPDLHSELNLSSLELGDSALYFCASSVGMTTNTGELFFGEGSRLTVL.

This chain links TRBV19 with TRBJ2-2; TRBD2 matches 7 bases. From germline, CDR1 is LNHDA and CDR2 SQIVND (reference sequence). This CDR3 region has 16 residues. V lost 9 bases to trimming and J lost 4 bases; unmatched junction nucleotides: 14. The CDR3 reads CASTVGGVLGTGELFF. DNA for the CDR3: TGTGCCAGCACCGTGGGGGGGGTTCTGGGCACCGGGGAGCTGTTTTTT.